This TCR beta chain was observed in a study of cytomegalovirus exposure and HLA in healthy donors. Regarding this clone: Antigen specificity is unknown.

Germline values: CDR1 SGHVS, CDR2 FQNEAQ. The trim removed 5 bases at V and 0 bases at J, leaving 8 bases unmatched. The CDR3 has 18 amino acids. Overall study findings and caveats: In an earlier analysis, in 620 or so donors, most V segments appeared productive either ~87% or ~30% of the time.

PCR primers comprised 60 Vbeta and 13 Jbeta primers. Measured with immunoSEQ multiplex PCR; TCRdb has only the in-frame clones, and not every one. The table has around 200,000 clones, approximately 86% seen once. Sequencing was performed on PBMCs. This receptor was taken from a woman in her 30s in good health and CMV-seronegative. The gene calls are TRBV7-8 and TRBJ2-6, with TRBD1 matching over 9 bases. CDR3 protein: CASSLSNRGRSGANVLTF. In nucleotides, the CDR3 is TGTGCCAGCAGCCTCTCGAACAGGGGGCGCTCTGGGGCCAACGTCCTGACTTTC. Drawing the rest from reference TRBV7-8 and TRBJ2-6, the complete variable domain is GAGVSQSPRYKVAKRGQDVALRCDPISGHVSLFWYQQALGQGPEFLTYFQNEAQLDKSGLPSDRFFAERPEGSVSTLKIQRTQQEDSAVYLCASSLSNRGRSGANVLTFGAGSRLTVL.